Each of the 18 T cell receptor beta chains below was sequenced from the same sample in a study of shared clonotypes between healthy human individuals. Profiled with immunoSEQ multiplex PCR; TCRdb holds only in-frame clones, not every one. Seen here are 2 million to 2.5 million clones, 85% to 95% observed once, and the top ten hold about 0.37%. The sample was naive CD4+ T cells from PBMCs. Subset: CD45RA+ positively selected. These receptors all stem from a young man in good health. Some clones in this sample may be carry-over from other donors' samples.

This clone was seen once. The rearrangement uses TRBV28 and TRBJ2-7; TRBD1 matches at 9 bases. Germline values: CDR1 MDHEN, CDR2 SYDVKM. J lost 2 bases, V lost 10 bases, and 18 bases had no gene match. This CDR3 has 17 amino acids. The CDR3 loop is CATRGGVRGQGTYEQYF. DNA of the CDR3: TGTGCCACTAGGGGAGGGGTCCGGGGACAGGGAACCTACGAGCAGTACTTC.

This clone showed up just a few times. Other DNA sequences in this specimen translate into the identical CDR3. CDR3 sequence: CASSLLGAGNTIYF. DNA of the CDR3: TGTGCCAGCAGTTTATTAGGGGCTGGAAACACCATATATTTT. V is TRBV28 and J is TRBJ1-3; a weak D match, TRBD1 (5 bases). V lost 1 base and J 2 bases, leaving 6 bases between the germline ends. This CDR3 comprises 14 residues. Germline values: CDR1 MDHEN, CDR2 SYDVKM.

This clone was observed once. This chain uses TRBV6-4 with TRBJ2-7, with TRBD2 matching over 13 bases. With 4 bases clipped from V and 0 bases from J, the junction kept 12 bases outside the gene matches. CDR1 MRHNA and CDR2 SNTAGT come from the germline V gene. This CDR3 region has 19 residues. CDR3 bases: TGTGCCAGCAGTGCCCCCAGGACTAGCGGGAGCAGGGCCTCCTACGAGCAGTACTTC. Translated, it gives CASSAPRTSGSRASYEQYF.

This chain connects TRBV5-1 to TRBJ2-5; D may correspond to TRBD1 or TRBD2 (5 bases each). The CDR3 has 15 residues. V gave up 0 bases and J gave up 1 base, with 10 bases separating them. Germline V CDR1 and CDR2: SGHRS, YFSETQ. The CDR3 bases are TGCGCCAGCAGCTTGGCGTACGGGACCCAAGAGACCCAGTACTTC. Its protein product is CASSLAYGTQETQYF.

A single count supports this clone. The chain recombines TRBV6-4 with TRBJ2-5; perhaps TRBD1 as D (6 bases). The germline gives CDR1 MRHNA, CDR2 SNTAGT. The ends were cut back, 4 bases at V and 2 bases at J, with 17 bases in the middle. The CDR3 has 16 residues. The CDR3 nucleotides are TGTGCCAGCAGTGTACCGAGGACAGCCTCGCAAGAGACCCAGTACTTC. As protein: CASSVPRTASQETQYF.

The rearrangement joins TRBV2 to TRBJ2-3; 9 nucleotides align to TRBD2. CDR1 and CDR2 from the germline V gene are SNHLY and FYNNEI. The ends lost 6 bases at V and 1 base at J; junction bases unmatched: 5. The CDR3 is made up of 15 amino acids. In DNA form, the CDR3 reads TGTGCCAGCAGCTCGCGGGAGGGCCGCACAGATACGCAGTATTTT. Translation gives CASSSREGRTDTQYF.

This CDR3 reads CASSWGTLRGTNEKLFF. In DNA form, the CDR3 reads TGCGCCAGCAGCTGGGGGACCCTCCGGGGAACTAATGAAAAACTGTTTTTT. The chain combines TRBV5-1 with TRBJ1-4; D perhaps matches TRBD1 (5 bases). The germline gives CDR1 SGHRS, CDR2 YFSETQ. V was clipped by 3 bases and J by 1 base, with 16 bases between them. The CDR3 sequence is 17 residues long. The full variable domain, in which reference TRBV5-1 and TRBJ1-4 provide the parts outside the CDR3, is KAGVTQTPRYLIKTRGQQVTLSCSPISGHRSVSWYQQTPGQGLQFLFEYFSETQRNKGNFPGRFSGRQFSNSRSEMNVSTLELGDSALYLCASSWGTLRGTNEKLFFGSGTQLSVL.

The chain carries TRBV4-1 and TRBJ2-5; D is unresolved. This CDR3 contains 13 residues. Trimming shortened V by 1 base and J by 5 bases, and 8 bases separated the two germline ends. The germline gives CDR1 MGHRA, CDR2 YSYEKL. CDR3 nucleotides: TGCGCCAGCAGCCAAGGGATATGGGAGACCCAGTACTTC. Translating it yields CASSQGIWETQYF.

V is TRBV28 and J is TRBJ2-7, with TRBD1 matching 12 bases. In germline, CDR1 is MDHEN, CDR2 SYDVKM. The CDR3 has 16 amino acids. Losses at the gene ends were 6 bases for V and 7 bases for J; bases not matched to a gene: 13. This CDR3 reads CASRFVLGQGAGEQYF. The CDR3 DNA reads as TGTGCCAGCAGATTCGTCCTGGGACAGGGGGCGGGTGAGCAGTACTTC.

The rearrangement links TRBV11-2 to TRBJ2-3, with 9 bases identical to TRBD2. The J segment lost 3 bases and the V segment lost 4 bases, leaving 14 bases of the junction unmatched. Germline CDR1 reads SGHAT; CDR2 reads FQNNGV. CDR3 length: 18 residues. The DNA for the CDR3 is TGTGCCAGCAGCTCAAGGAACCGTCCGGGACTAGCTACAGATACGCAGTATTTT. This codes for CASSSRNRPGLATDTQYF.

This chain's CDR3 is CASSSGAGVVEQYF. CDR3 in DNA: TGTGCCAGCAGCTCAGGGGCGGGGGTTGTCGAGCAGTACTTC. J is TRBJ2-7 and V is TRBV5-4; the D gene is possibly TRBD2 (7 bases). Germline-derived CDR1 and CDR2 are SGHNT and YYREEE (reference sequence). The ends were cut back, 3 bases at V and 6 bases at J, with 16 bases in the middle. This CDR3 is 14 amino acids long.

This clone appeared once. The sample contains more than one DNA sequence encoding this CDR3. The gene calls are TRBV5-1 and TRBJ2-1, with 9 bases matching TRBD2. The CDR3 spans 15 residues. V lost 2 bases, J lost 7 bases, and 7 bases stayed unmatched. Germline V gene data show CDR1 as SGHRS and CDR2 as YFSETQ. CDR3 nucleotides: TGCGCCAGCAGCTTTTTAGCGGGAGCGGGGAATGAGCAGTTCTTC. Protein: CASSFLAGAGNEQFF.

The gene calls are TRBV28 and TRBJ1-6; D might be TRBD1 (5 bases). In germline, CDR1 is MDHEN, CDR2 SYDVKM. V dropped 6 bases and J dropped 7 bases, with 16 bases sitting between them. The CDR3 is 15 amino acids. The CDR3 is CASRPSRGGNSPLHF. The CDR3 bases are TGTGCCAGCAGGCCCTCTAGGGGCGGCAATTCACCCCTCCACTTT.

The rearrangement links TRBV7-9 to TRBJ1-3; D is uncertain. V gave up 4 bases and J gave up 0 bases, with 13 bases separating them. The germline CDR1 and CDR2 sequences are SEHNR and FQNEAQ (reference sequence). This CDR3 is built from 16 residues. The CDR3 DNA follows: TGTGCCAGCAGCTCAAAGGGAGGAGGCTCTGGAAACACCATATATTTT. This gives the protein CASSSKGGGSGNTIYF.

This sequence joins TRBV4-1 and TRBJ2-7, with 9 bases fitting TRBD2. This CDR3 has 14 amino acids. Germline V gene lookup returns CDR1 MGHRA and CDR2 YSYEKL. Germline trimming cut 1 base from V and 7 bases from J; bases unmatched to any gene: 5. CDR3: CASSQVAGVGEQYF. DNA of the CDR3: TGCGCCAGCAGCCAAGTAGCGGGAGTGGGTGAGCAGTACTTC.

This clone appeared a single time. The J gene is TRBJ2-3, the V gene TRBV2; 9 bases are shared with TRBD1. The V gene end was trimmed by 5 bases and the J gene end by 0 bases; junction bases not matched to a gene: 3. Germline loops: CDR1 SNHLY, CDR2 FYNNEI. This CDR3 has 15 amino acids. The CDR3 spells CASSRTGASTDTQYF. In DNA form, the CDR3 reads TGTGCCAGCAGTCGGACAGGGGCAAGCACAGATACGCAGTATTTT.

About this clone itself: Other DNA sequences in this specimen translate into the identical CDR3. The gene calls are TRBV9 and TRBJ1-5; D may be TRBD1 (6 bases). V was shortened by 3 bases and J by 6 bases, with 7 bases between the two germline ends. The V gene's germline CDR1 is SGDLS and CDR2 YYNGEE. The CDR3 consists of 12 residues. CDR3 DNA sequence: TGTGCCAGCAGCGGAGGGGGTCAGCCCCAGCATTTT. This codes for CASSGGGQPQHF.

The chain carries TRBV7-9 and TRBJ1-2; D gene unclear. The CDR3 is 14 residues long. Germline loops: CDR1 SEHNR, CDR2 FQNEAQ (reference sequence). Trimming took 5 bases from V and 3 from J, leaving 13 bases between them. The CDR3 bases are TGTGCCAGCAGCCTAGAAGGTCCATACTATGGCTACACCTTC. This gives the protein CASSLEGPYYGYTF.